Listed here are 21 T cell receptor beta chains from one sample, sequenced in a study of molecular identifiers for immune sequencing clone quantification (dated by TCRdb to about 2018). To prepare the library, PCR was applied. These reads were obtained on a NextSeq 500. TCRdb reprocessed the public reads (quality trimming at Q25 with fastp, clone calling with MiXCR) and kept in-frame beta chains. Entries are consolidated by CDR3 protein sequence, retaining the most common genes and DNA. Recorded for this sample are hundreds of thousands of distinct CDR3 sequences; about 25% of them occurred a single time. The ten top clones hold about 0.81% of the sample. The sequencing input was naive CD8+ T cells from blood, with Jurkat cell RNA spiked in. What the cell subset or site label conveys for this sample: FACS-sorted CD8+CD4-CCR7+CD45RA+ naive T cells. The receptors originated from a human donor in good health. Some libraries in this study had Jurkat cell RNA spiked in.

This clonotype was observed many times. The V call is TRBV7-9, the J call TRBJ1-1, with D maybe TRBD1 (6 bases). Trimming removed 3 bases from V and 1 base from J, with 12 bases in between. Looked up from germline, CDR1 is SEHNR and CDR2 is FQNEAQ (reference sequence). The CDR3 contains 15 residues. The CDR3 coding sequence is TGTGCCAGCAGCTTCCCAGGACAGCCGAACACTGAAGCTTTCTTT. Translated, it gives CASSFPGQPNTEAFF.

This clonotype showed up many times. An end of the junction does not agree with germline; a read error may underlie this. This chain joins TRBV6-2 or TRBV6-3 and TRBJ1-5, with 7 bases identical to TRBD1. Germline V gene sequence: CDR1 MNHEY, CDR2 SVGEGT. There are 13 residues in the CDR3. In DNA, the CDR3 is TGTGCCAGCAGTTACGGGACAGCCCTTCCCCTGGATTTT. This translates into CASSYGTALPLDF.

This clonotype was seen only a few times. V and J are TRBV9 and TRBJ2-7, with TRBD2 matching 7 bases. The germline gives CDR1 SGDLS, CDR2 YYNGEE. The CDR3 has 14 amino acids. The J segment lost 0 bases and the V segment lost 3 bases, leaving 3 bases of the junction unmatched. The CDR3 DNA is TGTGCCAGCAGCGCAGCGGGAAGCTCCTACGAGCAGTACTTC. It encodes CASSAAGSSYEQYF.

The CDR3 sequence: CASNPALGQGYTEAFF. CDR3 DNA sequence: TGTGCCAGCAACCCTGCTTTGGGACAGGGGTATACTGAAGCTTTCTTT. The rearrangement links TRBV7-8 to TRBJ1-1; TRBD1 matches at 10 bases. J gave up 5 bases and V 7 bases, and 13 bases lay outside the gene matches. Germline V gene lookup returns CDR1 SGHVS and CDR2 FQNEAQ. This CDR3 has 16 amino acids.

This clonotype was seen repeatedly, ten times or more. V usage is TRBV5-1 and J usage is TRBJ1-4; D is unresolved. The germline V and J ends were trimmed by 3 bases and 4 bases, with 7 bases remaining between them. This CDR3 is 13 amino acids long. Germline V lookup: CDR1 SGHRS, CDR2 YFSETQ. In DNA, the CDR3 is TGCGCCAGCAGCTCGCGGAGTAATGAAAAACTGTTTTTT. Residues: CASSSRSNEKLFF.

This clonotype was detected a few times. Written as DNA, the CDR3 is TGTGCCAGCAGTTACTCGACAGGGGAGGGCTACGAGCAGTACTTC. This gives the protein CASSYSTGEGYEQYF. The chain links TRBV6-2 or TRBV6-3 to TRBJ2-7; the D gene is possibly TRBD1 (8 bases). This CDR3 has 15 amino acids. Looked up from germline, CDR1 is MNHEY and CDR2 is SVGEGT. Between the trimmed V and J ends, which lost 0 bases and 3 bases, there was a span of 12 bases.

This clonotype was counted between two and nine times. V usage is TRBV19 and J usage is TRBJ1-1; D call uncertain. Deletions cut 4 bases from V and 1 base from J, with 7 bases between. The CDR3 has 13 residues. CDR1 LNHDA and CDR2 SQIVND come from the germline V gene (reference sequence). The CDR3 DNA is TGTGCCAGTAGTACTTATACGAACACTGAAGCTTTCTTT. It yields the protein CASSTYTNTEAFF.

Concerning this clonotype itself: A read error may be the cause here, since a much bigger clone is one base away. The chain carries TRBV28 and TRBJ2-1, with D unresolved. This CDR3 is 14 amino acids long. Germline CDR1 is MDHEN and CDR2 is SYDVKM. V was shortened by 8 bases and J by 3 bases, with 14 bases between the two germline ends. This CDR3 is CASGSVPSYNEQFF. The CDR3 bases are TGTGCCAGCGGTTCCGTCCCCAGCTACAATGAGCAGTTCTTC.

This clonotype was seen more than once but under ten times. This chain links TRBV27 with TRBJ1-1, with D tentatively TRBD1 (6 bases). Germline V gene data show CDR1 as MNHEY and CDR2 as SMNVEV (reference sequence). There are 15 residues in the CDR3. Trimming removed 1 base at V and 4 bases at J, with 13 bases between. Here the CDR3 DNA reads TGTGCCAGCAGTTTATTCCCGGGGGCGAGCACTGAAGCTTTCTTT. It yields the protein CASSLFPGASTEAFF.

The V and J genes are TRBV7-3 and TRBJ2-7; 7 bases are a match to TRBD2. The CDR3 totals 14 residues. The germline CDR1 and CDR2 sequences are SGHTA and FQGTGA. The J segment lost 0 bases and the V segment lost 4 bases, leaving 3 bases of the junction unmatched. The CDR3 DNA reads TGTGCCAGCAGCTGGGGCGGGAGCTCCTACGAGCAGTACTTC. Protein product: CASSWGGSSYEQYF.

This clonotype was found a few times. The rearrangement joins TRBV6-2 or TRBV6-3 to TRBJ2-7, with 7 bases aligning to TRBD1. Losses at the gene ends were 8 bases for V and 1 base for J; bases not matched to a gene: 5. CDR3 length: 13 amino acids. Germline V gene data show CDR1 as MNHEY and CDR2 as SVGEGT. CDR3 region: CASQYRGSYEQYF. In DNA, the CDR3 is TGTGCCAGCCAATACAGGGGTTCCTACGAGCAGTACTTC.

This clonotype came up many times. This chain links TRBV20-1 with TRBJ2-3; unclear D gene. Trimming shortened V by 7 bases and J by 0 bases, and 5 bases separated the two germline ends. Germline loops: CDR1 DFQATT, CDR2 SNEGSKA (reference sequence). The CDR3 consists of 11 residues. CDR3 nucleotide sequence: TGCAGTGAGGGAAGCACAGATACGCAGTATTTT. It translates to CSEGSTDTQYF.

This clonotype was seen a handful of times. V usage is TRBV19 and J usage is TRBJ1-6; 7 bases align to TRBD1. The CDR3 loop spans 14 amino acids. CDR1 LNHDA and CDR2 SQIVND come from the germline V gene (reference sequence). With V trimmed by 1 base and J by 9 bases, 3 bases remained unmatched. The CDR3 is CASSIGNRGSPLHF. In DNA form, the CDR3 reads TGTGCCAGTAGTATAGGTAACAGGGGTTCACCCCTCCACTTT.

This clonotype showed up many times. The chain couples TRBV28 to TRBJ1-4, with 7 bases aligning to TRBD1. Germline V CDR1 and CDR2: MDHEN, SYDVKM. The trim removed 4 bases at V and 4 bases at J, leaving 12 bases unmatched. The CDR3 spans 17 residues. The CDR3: CASSSLPGQAHNEKLFF. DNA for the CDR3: TGTGCCAGCAGTTCACTCCCAGGACAGGCGCATAATGAAAAACTGTTTTTT. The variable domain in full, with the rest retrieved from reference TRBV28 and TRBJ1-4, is DVKVTQSSRYLVKRTGEKVFLECVQDMDHENMFWYRQDPGLGLRLIYFSYDVKMKEKGDIPEGYSVSREKKERFSLILESASTNQTSMYLCASSSLPGQAHNEKLFFGSGTQLSVL.

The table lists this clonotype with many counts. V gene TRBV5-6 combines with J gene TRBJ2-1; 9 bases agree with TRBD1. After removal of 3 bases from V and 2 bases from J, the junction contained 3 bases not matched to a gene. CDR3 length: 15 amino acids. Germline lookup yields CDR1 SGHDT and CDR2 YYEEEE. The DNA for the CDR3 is TGTGCCAGCAGCTGGGACAGGGTTCCCTACAATGAGCAGTTCTTC. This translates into CASSWDRVPYNEQFF.

In nucleotides, the CDR3 is TGTGCCAGCAGCTCCGGACTAGCGGGGCAAAGCTCCTACGAGCAGTACTTC. It translates to CASSSGLAGQSSYEQYF. The V and J genes are TRBV7-9 and TRBJ2-7, with 12 bases that match TRBD2. V trimming: 4 bases; J trimming: 0 bases; junction bases outside the gene matches: 7. The CDR3 covers 17 residues. Germline assignment: CDR1 SEHNR and CDR2 FQNEAQ (reference sequence).

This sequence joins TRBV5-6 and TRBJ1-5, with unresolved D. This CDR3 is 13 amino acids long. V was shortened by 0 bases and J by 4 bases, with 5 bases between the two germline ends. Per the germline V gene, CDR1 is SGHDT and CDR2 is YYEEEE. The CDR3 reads CASSLAVNQPQHF. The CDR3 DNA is TGTGCCAGCAGCTTGGCCGTAAATCAGCCCCAGCATTTT.

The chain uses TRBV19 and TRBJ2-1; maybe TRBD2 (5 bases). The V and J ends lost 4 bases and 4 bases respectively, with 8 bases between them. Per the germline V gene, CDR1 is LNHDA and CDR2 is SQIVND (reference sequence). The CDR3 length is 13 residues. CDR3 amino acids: CASSTGLYNEQFF. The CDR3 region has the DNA TGTGCCAGTAGTACCGGACTGTACAATGAGCAGTTCTTC.

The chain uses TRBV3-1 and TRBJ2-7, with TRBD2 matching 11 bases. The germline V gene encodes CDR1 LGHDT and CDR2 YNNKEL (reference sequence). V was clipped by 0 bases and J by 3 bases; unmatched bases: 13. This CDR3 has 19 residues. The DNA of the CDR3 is TGTGCCAGCAGCCAAGATCTAGCGGGGGGCGCCCCTCCGGTCTACGAGCAGTACTTC. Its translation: CASSQDLAGGAPPVYEQYF.

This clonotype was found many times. For the CDR3, the DNA is TGTGCCAGCCGCCGAGGAAGACCAGGGGCCCTAAAGAACTACGAGCAGTACTTC. Translated: CASRRGRPGALKNYEQYF. This rearrangement joins TRBV11-2 to TRBJ2-7; a possible D gene is TRBD1 (6 bases). There are 18 residues in the CDR3. CDR1 and CDR2 from the germline V gene are SGHAT and FQNNGV. Between the trimmed V and J ends, which lost 8 bases and 3 bases, there was a span of 29 bases.

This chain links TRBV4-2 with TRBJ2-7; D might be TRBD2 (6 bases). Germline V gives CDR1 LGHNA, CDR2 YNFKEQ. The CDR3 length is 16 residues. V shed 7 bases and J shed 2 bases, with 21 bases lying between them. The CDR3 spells CASIPFLGRITYEQYF. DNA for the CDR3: TGTGCCAGCATCCCCTTTTTGGGGAGGATAACCTACGAGCAGTACTTC.